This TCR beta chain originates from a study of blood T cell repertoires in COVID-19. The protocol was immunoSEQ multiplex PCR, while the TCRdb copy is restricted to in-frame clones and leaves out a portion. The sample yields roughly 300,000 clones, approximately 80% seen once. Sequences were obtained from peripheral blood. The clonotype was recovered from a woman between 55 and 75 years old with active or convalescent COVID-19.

This CDR3 is CATSVAGGYNEQFF. As DNA, the CDR3 is TGTGCCACCTCGGTAGCGGGGGGGTACAATGAGCAGTTCTTC. The V call is TRBV19, the J call TRBJ2-1, with TRBD2 matching over 11 bases. The CDR3 has 14 residues. The trim removed 10 bases at V and 4 bases at J, leaving 6 bases unmatched. Germline CDR1 and CDR2: LNHDA and SQIVND (reference sequence).